This T cell receptor beta chain emerged from a study of T cell repertoires in cytomegalovirus infection. This clonotype was recorded at least ten times. Each CDR3 protein gets one entry after TCRdb re-called the reads with MiXCR. The table lists roughly 300,000 distinct CDR3 sequences, 8% to 10% of them singletons, with about 4.5% in the top ten. The germline V gene has CDR1 MNHEY and CDR2 SVGAGI. CDR3 length equals 15 residues. Trimming left V 2 bases short and J 3 bases short, with 11 bases between. The chain recombines TRBV6-5 with TRBJ2-1, with a possible D match to TRBD1 (7 bases). The sample consisted of PBMCs. This receptor was obtained from a human donor in good health (CMV status not recorded). Some clones in this sample may be carry-over from other donors' samples. CDR3 sequence (DNA): TGTGCCAGCAGTTACCAGGGGGGAAGCTACAATGAGCAGTTCTTC. Its protein product is CASSYQGGSYNEQFF.